These T cell receptor gamma chains were read from a single sample in a study of Vδ1+ human thymocytes. With CATT, TCRdb re-called clones from the multiplex PCR reads. The sample lists tens of thousands of gamma-chain clones, over 15% occurring once. Sequenced input: Vdelta1+ gamma-delta thymocytes from the thymus. The receptors originated from a boy younger than two who had congenital heart surgery. The CDR3 runs from the conserved cysteine through the conserved F or W. The order of the fields is clone size, V gene, J gene, CDR3 protein, CDR3 DNA. Clone sizes are given selectively: once, few, many, or a class where the clone is expanded.

>-|TRGV3|TRGJP2
CATWDRGGSDWIKTF
TGTGCCACCTGGGACAGGGGGGGTAGTGATTGGATCAAGACGTTT
>-|TRGV4|TRGJ1/TRGJ2
CAAWDGLEGYKKLF
TGTGCCGCCTGGGATGGGCTGGAGGGTTATAAGAAACTCTTT
>-|TRGV5|TRGJ1/TRGJ2
CATWDRTGNYKKLF
TGTGCCACCTGGGACAGGACGGGAAATTATAAGAAACTCTTT
>-|TRGV9|TRGJ1/TRGJ2
CALWEFPRSYKKLF
TGTGCCTTGTGGGAGTTTCCCCGGAGTTATAAGAAACTCTTT
>few|TRGV5|TRGJ1/TRGJ2
CATWDRPENKKLF
TGTGCCACCTGGGACAGGCCGGAAAATAAGAAACTCTTT
>-|TRGV9|TRGJ1/TRGJ2
CALWEVTHYYKKLF
TGTGCCTTGTGGGAGGTTACCCATTATTATAAGAAACTCTTT
>few|TRGV4|TRGJ1/TRGJ2
CATWDGPGEKLF
TGTGCCACCTGGGATGGGCCCGGGGAGAAACTCTTT
>-|TRGV2|TRGJP2
CATWDGGSDWIKTF
TGTGCCACCTGGGACGGAGGTAGTGATTGGATCAAGACGTTT
>few|TRGV9|TRGJ1/TRGJ2
CALWEGGNYYKKLF
TGTGCCTTGTGGGAGGGGGGCAATTATTATAAGAAACTCTTT
>-|TRGV2|TRGJP2
CATWDGPEAGDWIKTF
TGTGCCACCTGGGACGGCCCAGAGGCCGGTGATTGGATCAAGACGTTT
>-|TRGV4|TRGJ1/TRGJ2
CATWDRPPYYKKLF
TGTGCCACCTGGGACCGTCCTCCTTATTATAAGAAACTCTTT
>few|TRGV9|TRGJP2
CALWEVRDWIKTF
TGTGCCTTGTGGGAGGTGCGTGATTGGATCAAGACGTTT
>-|TRGV2|TRGJP1
CATWDGGYTTGWFKIF
TGTGCCACCTGGGACGGGGGATATACCACTGGTTGGTTCAAGATATTT
>-|TRGV9|TRGJ1/TRGJ2
CALWEGNKKLF
TGTGCCTTGTGGGAGGGGAATAAGAAACTCTTT
>-|TRGV2|TRGJ1/TRGJ2
CATWDGREGKKLF
TGTGCCACCTGGGACGGGCGAGAGGGGAAGAAACTCTTT
>-|TRGV8|TRGJ1/TRGJ2
CATWDKNYKKLF
TGTGCCACCTGGGATAAGAATTATAAGAAACTCTTT
>-|TRGV9|TRGJ1/TRGJ2
CALWDANYKKLF
TGTGCCTTGTGGGACGCCAATTATAAGAAACTCTTT
>-|TRGV8|TRGJP2
CATWDRRGRGDWIKTF
TGTGCCACCTGGGATAGGCGAGGGAGGGGTGATTGGATCAAGACGTTT
>few|TRGV5|TRGJ1/TRGJ2
CATWDTYKKLF
TGTGCCACCTGGGACACATATAAGAAACTCTTT
>few|TRGV4|TRGJ1/TRGJ2
CATGDGTDYYKKLF
TGTGCCACCGGGGATGGCACTGATTATTATAAGAAACTCTTT
>-|TRGV3|TRGJ1/TRGJ2
CATWDRHPYYKKLF
TGTGCCACCTGGGACAGACACCCTTATTATAAGAAACTCTTT
>-|TRGV8|TRGJP1
CATWENYTTGWFKIF
TGTGCCACCTGGGAAAACTATACCACTGGTTGGTTCAAGATATTT
>-|TRGV9|TRGJ1/TRGJ2
CALWESSVPQKLF
TGTGCCTTGTGGGAGTCGAGTGTGCCTCAGAAACTCTTT
>-|TRGV2|TRGJP2
CATWDGYSDWIKTF
TGTGCCACCTGGGACGGTTATAGTGATTGGATCAAGACGTTT
>few|TRGV2|TRGJ1/TRGJ2
CATWDGPTGYYKKLF
TGTGCCACCTGGGACGGGCCGACTGGATATTATAAGAAACTCTTT
>-|TRGV4|TRGJ1/TRGJ2
CATWDGPEVVF
TGTGCCACCTGGGATGGGCCTGAGGTGGTCTTT
>-|TRGV9|TRGJP
CALWPQELGKKIKVF
TGTGCCTTGTGGCCCCAAGAGTTGGGCAAAAAAATCAAGGTATTT